This TCR beta chain derives from a study of graft-versus-host responses after intestinal transplantation. A remark on this clone: The antigen remains undetermined.

CDR3 size: 11 residues. Per the germline V gene, CDR1 is SGHVS and CDR2 is FQNEAQ. V lost 5 bases, J lost 2 bases, and 4 bases lay in between. General study results and limits: Recipient marrow held GvH clones, some first seen in ileum or blood. Declines in HvG clones occurring early post-transplant were associated with peak circulating GvH clone levels.

This table comes from immunoSEQ multiplex PCR, and its TCRdb copy is limited to in-frame clones, with some not included. The sample consists of roughly 53,000 clones, about 90% of them appearing once. Specimen: PBMCs, collected around 95 weeks after intestinal transplant. The chain is built from TRBV7-8 and TRBJ2-7; no clear D. This TCR came from a human patient who received an intestinal transplant, so some T cells may come from the graft donor. DNA of the CDR3: TGTGCCAGCAGCCTCACCTACGAGCAGTACTTC. Protein sequence: CASSLTYEQYF.